The T cell receptor beta chain under discussion was sequenced for a study of T cell responses to AZD1222 COVID-19 vaccine. Whole-study findings and limits: The number of AZD1222 recipients seropositive at baseline was only five or six.

This clone occurred a few times. Its antigen is currently unknown. The V end lost 5 bases, the J end lost 2 bases, and 22 bases lay between the germline ends. The CDR3 spans 17 residues. In germline, CDR1 is SGHVS, CDR2 FNYEAQ. Data came from immunoSEQ multiplex PCR; TCRdb stores just in-frame clones and leaves some out. The data show 95,000 to 150,000 clones, approximately 92% seen once. The TCR originated in an adult in good health. The input for sequencing was peripheral blood, taken on day 0 of AZD1222 vaccination. The chain carries TRBV7-6 and TRBJ2-7, with TRBD2 as a possible D gene (6 bases). The CDR3 loop reads CASSPTLGDLRTYEQYF. For the CDR3, the DNA is TGTGCCAGCAGCCCTACGCTGGGGGACTTACGTACCTACGAGCAGTACTTC.